The rows below give T cell receptor beta chains drawn from one sample of a study of cytomegalovirus exposure and HLA in healthy donors. TCRdb's copy holds only in-frame clones and misses some; the assay was immunoSEQ multiplex PCR. The data contain about 150,000 clones, roughly 83% of them singletons. Material: PBMCs. These receptors were taken from a human donor in good health. The CDR3 runs from the conserved cysteine through the conserved F or W. The D gene is left open where the match is weak. A row's size may be missing; if present it is once, few, many or a size class.

v_gene: TRBV29-1; j_gene: TRBJ2-7; d_gene: -; abundance: -; CDR3nt: TGCAGTGTACAGACGACCTACGAGCAGTACTTC; CDR3aa: CSVQTTYEQYF
v_gene: TRBV19; j_gene: TRBJ1-2; d_gene: TRBD1; abundance: -; CDR3nt: TGTGCCAGTAGTCCGAGTAGGGGGACAGGCCGCTCCCACACCTTC; CDR3aa: CASSPSRGTGRSHTF
v_gene: TRBV14; j_gene: TRBJ1-1; d_gene: -; abundance: few; CDR3nt: TGTGCCAGCAGCCAACTAGGGAACACTGAAGCTTTCTTT; CDR3aa: CASSQLGNTEAFF
v_gene: TRBV6-1; j_gene: TRBJ2-7; d_gene: -; abundance: -; CDR3nt: TGTGCCAGCAGTGCGGCGGGCAGGTCATACGAGCAGTACTTC; CDR3aa: CASSAAGRSYEQYF
v_gene: TRBV5-6; j_gene: TRBJ2-1; d_gene: TRBD2; abundance: -; CDR3nt: TGTGCCAGCAGCTCATCCGTAGCGGGGATATACAATGAGCAGTTCTTC; CDR3aa: CASSSSVAGIYNEQFF
v_gene: TRBV6-5; j_gene: TRBJ1-1; d_gene: -; abundance: -; CDR3nt: TGTGCCAGCAGTCCCACACCGAACACTGAAGCTTTCTTT; CDR3aa: CASSPTPNTEAFF
v_gene: TRBV28; j_gene: TRBJ1-5; d_gene: -; abundance: -; CDR3nt: TGTGCCAGCAGTATTCAGGGGATGTGGCAGCCCCAGCATTTT; CDR3aa: CASSIQGMWQPQHF
v_gene: TRBV7-8; j_gene: TRBJ2-5; d_gene: TRBD2; abundance: -; CDR3nt: TGTGCCAGCAGCTTAGGCCCAGCGGGGGGCCGGGAGACCCAGTACTTC; CDR3aa: CASSLGPAGGRETQYF
v_gene: TRBV5-4; j_gene: TRBJ1-6; d_gene: -; abundance: -; CDR3nt: TGTGCCAGCAGCCGGGGGGCGTCGGGGACACATAATTCACCCCTCCACTTT; CDR3aa: CASSRGASGTHNSPLHF
v_gene: TRBV6-5; j_gene: TRBJ2-1; d_gene: TRBD2; abundance: few; CDR3nt: TGTGCCAGCGGGGCGGGAGGGATGAATGAGCAGTTCTTC; CDR3aa: CASGAGGMNEQFF
v_gene: TRBV6-4; j_gene: TRBJ2-7; d_gene: -; abundance: -; CDR3nt: TGTGCCAGCAGTGACCCACCCTTTGGCTCTTACTTC; CDR3aa: CASSDPPFGSYF
v_gene: TRBV19; j_gene: TRBJ2-7; d_gene: -; abundance: -; CDR3nt: TGTGCCAGTAGTGTAATGGGGGCGTCCTACGAGCAGTACTTC; CDR3aa: CASSVMGASYEQYF
v_gene: TRBV4-2; j_gene: TRBJ2-7; d_gene: -; abundance: few; CDR3nt: TGTGCCAGCAGCCAAGATCCGGCGGACTTAACCTACGAGCAGTACTTC; CDR3aa: CASSQDPADLTYEQYF
v_gene: TRBV2; j_gene: TRBJ2-7; d_gene: TRBD1; abundance: -; CDR3nt: TGTGCCAGCAGTGAGTCCGACAGGGGTACCGAGCAGTACTTC; CDR3aa: CASSESDRGTEQYF
v_gene: TRBV19; j_gene: TRBJ1-4; d_gene: -; abundance: -; CDR3nt: TGTGCCAGTAGTATAGGAGGGCTCAATAATGAAAAACTGTTTTTT; CDR3aa: CASSIGGLNNEKLFF
v_gene: TRBV12-5; j_gene: TRBJ2-6; d_gene: TRBD1; abundance: -; CDR3nt: TGTGCTAGTGGTTTGTCGACAGGGTGGTCTGGGGCCAACGTCCTGACTTTC; CDR3aa: CASGLSTGWSGANVLTF
v_gene: TRBV10-3; j_gene: TRBJ2-2; d_gene: -; abundance: -; CDR3nt: TGTGCCACCCGACTAGGGCCGGTAGGTGGGGAGCTGTTTTTT; CDR3aa: CATRLGPVGGELFF
v_gene: TRBV19; j_gene: TRBJ2-5; d_gene: -; abundance: -; CDR3nt: TGTGCCAGTAGTATGGGCCGGGAGACCCAGTACTTC; CDR3aa: CASSMGRETQYF
v_gene: TRBV7-2; j_gene: TRBJ2-5; d_gene: -; abundance: -; CDR3nt: TGTGCCAGCAGCTTAGGGGGAGAGAGAGAGACCCAGTACTTC; CDR3aa: CASSLGGERETQYF
v_gene: TRBV7-4; j_gene: TRBJ1-2; d_gene: -; abundance: -; CDR3nt: TGTGCCAGCAGGCGAGGAGGGTTTATAGCTCCAAAAACCCTTATCCATGGCTACCCCTTC; CDR3aa: CASRRGGFIAPKTLIHGYPF
v_gene: TRBV2; j_gene: TRBJ1-1; d_gene: -; abundance: -; CDR3nt: TGTGCCAGCAGAGAAACAGGGATAACTGAAGCTTTCTTT; CDR3aa: CASRETGITEAFF
v_gene: TRBV18; j_gene: TRBJ2-7; d_gene: -; abundance: -; CDR3nt: TGTGCCAGCTCACCACCAGGGGGGGATCCCTACGAGCAGTACTTC; CDR3aa: CASSPPGGDPYEQYF
v_gene: TRBV29-1; j_gene: TRBJ2-7; d_gene: TRBD2; abundance: few; CDR3nt: TGCAGCGGACTAGCGGGGCCCTCCTACGAGCAGTACTTC; CDR3aa: CSGLAGPSYEQYF
v_gene: TRBV7-9; j_gene: TRBJ2-7; d_gene: -; abundance: -; CDR3nt: TGTGCCAGCAGCTATCAGGGCGAGCAGTACTTC; CDR3aa: CASSYQGEQYF
v_gene: TRBV28; j_gene: TRBJ2-3; d_gene: TRBD2; abundance: -; CDR3nt: TGTGCCAGCAGTTTAAGCGGGACCAGCACAGATACGCAGTATTTT; CDR3aa: CASSLSGTSTDTQYF
v_gene: TRBV7-3; j_gene: TRBJ2-2; d_gene: TRBD2; abundance: -; CDR3nt: TGTGCCAGCAGCTTAATGCCTAGCGGGAGTTATAGCGGGGAGCTGTTTTTT; CDR3aa: CASSLMPSGSYSGELFF
v_gene: TRBV29-1; j_gene: TRBJ2-4; d_gene: TRBD1; abundance: -; CDR3nt: TGCAGCGTCATGGACAGGGAGGCCAAAAACATTCAGTACTTC; CDR3aa: CSVMDREAKNIQYF
v_gene: TRBV5-4; j_gene: TRBJ2-7; d_gene: -; abundance: -; CDR3nt: TGTGCCAGCAGCTTTTTGACAGGAGAGCAGTACTTC; CDR3aa: CASSFLTGEQYF
v_gene: TRBV6-5; j_gene: TRBJ2-7; d_gene: -; abundance: -; CDR3nt: TGTGCCACCGGGATTGGGGTCTCGCTGTCCTACGAGCAGTACTTC; CDR3aa: CATGIGVSLSYEQYF
v_gene: TRBV5-4; j_gene: TRBJ1-1; d_gene: -; abundance: -; CDR3nt: TGTGCCAGCAGCACAGGTGCGGGGGCCACTGAAGCTTTCTTT; CDR3aa: CASSTGAGATEAFF
v_gene: TRBV4-2; j_gene: TRBJ1-2; d_gene: -; abundance: -; CDR3nt: TGTGCCAGCAGCCAAGCGATGGGAGCCAACTATGGCTACACCTTC; CDR3aa: CASSQAMGANYGYTF
v_gene: TRBV7-6; j_gene: TRBJ2-7; d_gene: TRBD1; abundance: few; CDR3nt: TGTGCCAGCAGCTCAGACCGGGACAGGGAGGGTTTCTACGAGCAGTACTTC; CDR3aa: CASSSDRDREGFYEQYF
v_gene: TRBV5-1; j_gene: TRBJ1-2; d_gene: TRBD1; abundance: once; CDR3nt: TGCGCCAGCAGGAGGGCAGGGGGCCCGGGCTATGGCTACACCTTC; CDR3aa: CASRRAGGPGYGYTF
v_gene: TRBV15; j_gene: TRBJ1-3; d_gene: -; abundance: -; CDR3nt: TGTGCCACACAGGGAGATGGAAACACCATATATTTT; CDR3aa: CATQGDGNTIYF
v_gene: TRBV5-1; j_gene: TRBJ2-2; d_gene: TRBD1; abundance: -; CDR3nt: TGCGCCAGCAGCGGGACAGGGCCCTTCACCGGGGAGCTGTTTTTT; CDR3aa: CASSGTGPFTGELFF
v_gene: TRBV23-1; j_gene: TRBJ2-7; d_gene: TRBD1; abundance: -; CDR3nt: TGCGCCAGCAGGGCGAGAGGGACAGGGGGCCGCTTCGAGCAGTACTTC; CDR3aa: CASRARGTGGRFEQYF
v_gene: TRBV15; j_gene: TRBJ2-5; d_gene: TRBD2; abundance: -; CDR3nt: TGTGCCACCAGCAGACCCTCGACTAGCGGGAGCGGGAGAAAAGAGACCCAGTACTTC; CDR3aa: CATSRPSTSGSGRKETQYF
v_gene: TRBV9; j_gene: TRBJ2-7; d_gene: TRBD2; abundance: few; CDR3nt: TGTGCCAGCAGCGTAGATTGGGGGGGCGAGCAGTACTTC; CDR3aa: CASSVDWGGEQYF
v_gene: TRBV13; j_gene: TRBJ1-1; d_gene: -; abundance: once; CDR3nt: TGTGCCAGCAGCTTCGACAGGCTAGCTGAAGCTTTCTTT; CDR3aa: CASSFDRLAEAFF
v_gene: TRBV28; j_gene: TRBJ1-3; d_gene: -; abundance: -; CDR3nt: TGTGCCAGCAGTTTCGGGTTCTCTGGAAACACCATATATTTT; CDR3aa: CASSFGFSGNTIYF
v_gene: TRBV27; j_gene: TRBJ2-5; d_gene: -; abundance: -; CDR3nt: TGTGCCAGCAGTCACACCCCCATAGGCAGGGCCAATTGGGGGGAGCGAGAGACCCAGTACTTC; CDR3aa: CASSHTPIGRANWGERETQYF